The clone carrying this T cell receptor beta chain has ten or more counts. No antigen is known for it. Unique molecular identifiers were incorporated during preparation of the TCRbeta library. TCRdb re-derived calls from the PCR reads in MiXCR, one entry per CDR3 protein. The table shows about 460,000 distinct CDR3 sequences, with roughly a tenth occurring only once. This sample is part of a study of T-cell reconstitution after alpha-beta-depleted transplantation in children. Study outcomes and limitations: Elevated TCRbeta diversity at day 60 was traced, in some patients, to surviving recipient T cells and thymic progenitors.

The sequencing here drew on PBMCs, taken before TCRalphabeta/CD19-depleted stem cell transplant. The TCR comes from a child aged 2-15 years with inherited bone marrow failure, due to receive a stem cell transplant.

CDR3 sequence (DNA): TGTGCCAGCAGTGCCCTGGGGGGACAGCCGAATCAGCCCCAGCATTTT. It translates to CASSALGGQPNQPQHF. V gene TRBV6-1 combines with J gene TRBJ1-5, with 7 nucleotides matching TRBD1. Per germline, CDR1 MNHNS and CDR2 SASEGT. The V gene end was trimmed by 4 bases and the J gene end by 4 bases; junction bases not matched to a gene: 10. The CDR3 has 16 residues.